The clone carrying this T cell receptor beta chain was observed at least ten times. The time point denotes: newly diagnosed GD, antithyroid drugs for less than 3 months. After RNA was extracted from PBMCs, the TCR library was made from it. CDR3-region Arm-PCR and iRepertoire HTBI primers produced the TCR beta libraries. TCRdb analysed the multiplex PCR reads with MiXCR anew, one entry per CDR3 protein. The sample records about 450,000 distinct CDR3 sequences, 14% being singletons. This sample is part of a study of regulatory T cells in long-lasting Graves disease. These data were also filed under a second study, of T cells in Graves' hyperthyroidism and ophthalmopathy.

The TCR was taken from a woman aged 45-59 years with Graves disease. The source material was peripheral blood mononuclear cells (PBMCs), sampled at new diagnosis, from a patient treated with antithyroid drugs.

The CDR3 is CASSLGSLGVNTEAFF. The CDR3 DNA reads as TGTGCCAGCAGCTTAGGTTCGTTGGGGGTCAACACTGAAGCTTTCTTT. V is TRBV7-2 and J is TRBJ1-1, with TRBD1 as a possible D gene (5 bases). Germline V gene sequence: CDR1 SGHTA, CDR2 FQGNSA. Trimming removed 1 base from V and 2 bases from J, with 14 bases in between. The CDR3 runs to 16 residues.